The 13 T cell receptor beta chains presented below share a single source sample, sequenced in a study of blood T cell repertoires in COVID-19. Data came from immunoSEQ multiplex PCR; TCRdb stores just in-frame clones and leaves some out. The sample has about 270,000 clones, under 95% seen once; the top ten hold 2.3%. Sequenced input: PBMCs or T cells enriched from blood (not recorded which). These receptors all come from a woman aged 40 to 50 with acute COVID-19.

CDR3 coding DNA: TGTGCCAGCAGCACCCAGCGGGGGGCCTTCACAGATACGCAGTATTTT. Translated, it gives CASSTQRGAFTDTQYF. The V call is TRBV3-1 (or the pseudogene TRBV3-2), the J call TRBJ2-3; TRBD2 aligns across 9 bases. Germline V gene lookup returns CDR1 LGHDT and CDR2 YNNKEL (reference sequence). Losses at the gene ends were 5 bases for V and 2 bases for J; bases not matched to a gene: 8. CDR3 length: 16 amino acids.

The chain has TRBV5-5 and TRBJ2-3; 9 nucleotides agree with TRBD2. The CDR3 has 17 residues. The V gene's germline CDR1 is SGHKS and CDR2 YYEKEE (reference sequence). Trimming at V came to 3 bases and at J to 3 bases, leaving 11 bases not matched to a gene. The CDR3 nucleotides read TGTGCCAGCAGCTATTTCTTATCAAGCGGGAGGACAGATACGCAGTATTTT. This encodes CASSYFLSSGRTDTQYF.

This sequence joins TRBV2 and TRBJ2-5; D gene unclear. The CDR3 runs 12 residues. V lost 5 bases to trimming and J lost 5 bases, with 9 bases between them. Germline values: CDR1 SNHLY, CDR2 FYNNEI. The CDR3 loop reads CASSWAVETQYF. DNA of the CDR3: TGTGCCAGCAGTTGGGCCGTGGAGACCCAGTACTTC.

The rearrangement joins TRBV2 to TRBJ2-7, with D possibly matching TRBD1 (6 bases). V lost 7 bases to trimming and J lost 6 bases, with 10 bases between them. This CDR3 is 11 amino acids long. Germline V gene sequence: CDR1 SNHLY, CDR2 FYNNEI. CDR3 protein: CASTGVGEQYF. CDR3 sequence (DNA): TGTGCCAGCACAGGGGTGGGCGAGCAGTACTTC.

This chain uses TRBV5-4 with TRBJ2-3; D uncertain. The CDR3 sequence is 11 residues long. Trimming left V 4 bases short and J 3 bases short, with 3 bases between. Germline CDR1 SGHNT, CDR2 YYREEE (reference sequence). The CDR3 here is CASSPTDTQYF. In DNA form, the CDR3 reads TGTGCCAGCAGCCCAACAGATACGCAGTATTTT.

The gene calls are TRBV20-1 and TRBJ1-2; no reliable D call. This CDR3 region has 12 residues. CDR1 is DFQATT, CDR2 SNEGSKA, per germline (reference sequence). V was pared by 3 bases and J by 3 bases, with 8 bases between. The CDR3 DNA sequence: TGCAGTGCTAGTGTCAGTGACTATGGCTACACCTTC. Amino acids: CSASVSDYGYTF.

This clone has just one count. V and J are TRBV5-8 and TRBJ1-2; 8 bases map to TRBD1. This CDR3 has 15 amino acids. V lost 4 bases to trimming and J lost 2 bases; unmatched junction nucleotides: 7. Germline CDR1 SGHTS, CDR2 YDEGEE. CDR3 region: CASSLDGQGNYGYTF. DNA of the CDR3: TGTGCCAGCAGCCTCGATGGACAGGGAAACTATGGCTACACCTTC.

The chain carries TRBV5-1 and TRBJ2-1, with D possibly TRBD2 on 5 matching bases. Germline V lookup: CDR1 SGHRS, CDR2 YFSETQ. The CDR3 covers 15 residues. The germline V and J ends were trimmed by 1 base and 6 bases, with 14 bases remaining between them. CDR3 in DNA: TGCGCCAGCAGCTTGCTCCAACGGACTCCCAATGAGCAGTTCTTC. It encodes CASSLLQRTPNEQFF.

V and J are TRBV5-6 and TRBJ1-4; tentative D call: TRBD1 (5 bases). V was shortened by 4 bases and J by 7 bases, with 17 bases between the two germline ends. This CDR3 has 15 residues. CDR1 and CDR2 (germline): SGHDT, YYEEEE. In DNA form, the CDR3 reads TGTGCCAGCAGCCCGGACGGGGGATTGGGTGAAAAACTGTTTTTT. Protein: CASSPDGGLGEKLFF.

This clone occurred a few times. The CDR3 reads CAWSDIYGYTF. CDR3 sequence (DNA): TGTGCCTGGAGCGACATCTATGGCTACACCTTC. This chain uses TRBV30 with TRBJ1-2; D is ambiguous. The germline V and J ends were trimmed by 3 bases and 4 bases, with 6 bases remaining between them. The CDR3 consists of 11 residues. CDR1 is GTSNPN and CDR2 is SVGIG in the germline V gene (reference sequence).

This clone was picked up one time. The chain has TRBV27 and TRBJ2-1; 14 nucleotides align to TRBD2. V was clipped by 5 bases and J by 8 bases; unmatched bases: 8. The CDR3 contains 16 residues. Germline CDR1 reads MNHEY; CDR2 reads SMNVEV (reference sequence). The CDR3 DNA is TGTGCCAGCAGTCCCCGGACTAGCGGGAGGATCTATGAGCAGTTCTTC. Its translation is CASSPRTSGRIYEQFF.

The genes are TRBV6-6 and TRBJ2-7, with a tentative D call TRBD2 (5 bases). The V and J ends lost 4 bases and 3 bases respectively, with 16 bases between them. This CDR3 region has 15 residues. Germline V gives CDR1 MNHNY, CDR2 SVGAGI (reference sequence). Here the CDR3 DNA reads TGTGCCAGCAGTTCCACCGCGGAGGACTTCTACGAGCAGTACTTC. Translating it yields CASSSTAEDFYEQYF.

The chain links TRBV7-2 to TRBJ1-2; D remains ambiguous. This CDR3 is built from 15 residues. The V and J ends lost 4 bases and 0 bases respectively, with 12 bases between them. Germline assignment: CDR1 SGHTA and CDR2 FQGNSA. The CDR3: CASSSRETANYGYTF. In nucleotides, the CDR3 is TGTGCCAGCAGCTCGCGGGAAACAGCTAACTATGGCTACACCTTC. The whole variable domain, filled in from reference TRBV7-2 and TRBJ1-2, reads GAGVSQSPSNKVTEKGKDVELRCDPISGHTALYWYRQSLGQGLEFLIYFQGNSAPDKSGLPSDRFSAERTGGSVSTLTIQRTQQEDSAVYLCASSSRETANYGYTFGSGTRLTVV.